This is a list of T cell receptor beta chains from one sample in a study of cytomegalovirus exposure and HLA in healthy donors. Sequenced by immunoSEQ multiplex PCR; TCRdb stores in-frame clones only, minus some. The table has about 130,000 clones, roughly 79% seen once; the top ten hold roughly 30%. Sequences were obtained from PBMCs. These receptors came from a man aged 30 to 39 in good health and CMV-seropositive. CDR3s include the opening cysteine and the closing phenylalanine or tryptophan. D genes are given only for firm matches. A clone size is listed for some rows: how often the clone was seen (once, few, many), or a class if it is expanded.

d_call j_call v_call clone_size cdr3_nt cdr3_aa
- TRBJ2-4 TRBV21-1 - TGTGCCAGCAGCAACGGGGCAGGGGGCGCAAGGGGGGTGGAAAACATTCAGTACTTC CASSNGAGGARGVENIQYF
- TRBJ1-1 TRBV11-3 once TGTGCCAGCAGCTGGGGGGTCGGCACTGAAGCTTTCTTT CASSWGVGTEAFF
- TRBJ2-3 TRBV15 - TGTGCCACCAGCACGGGGGGCACAGATACGCAGTATTTT CATSTGGTDTQYF
- TRBJ2-3 TRBV6-6 - TGTGCCAGCAGTCCTCACGTAACTAGCACAGATACGCAGTATTTT CASSPHVTSTDTQYF
- TRBJ2-2 TRBV15 - TGTGCCACCAGCCCCCAAGGAGGGGCACTGGACACCGGGGAGCTGTTTTTT CATSPQGGALDTGELFF
- TRBJ1-1 TRBV14 - TGTGCCAGCAGCCTGCGGGGGGCCACTGAAGCTTTCTTT CASSLRGATEAFF
- TRBJ2-3 TRBV5-6 - TGTGCCAGCAGCTTGGCCTTTTTGACGACAAGGGATACGCAGTATTTT CASSLAFLTTRDTQYF
- TRBJ1-1 TRBV4-1 once TGCGCCAGCAGCCCCGGAGGTTCGTCGCCAGGAGCGTACACTGAAGCTTTCTTT CASSPGGSSPGAYTEAFF
TRBD2 TRBJ2-1 TRBV19 - TGTGCCAGTAGTGTGCTCGGACTAGCGGATTACAATGAGCAGTTCTTC CASSVLGLADYNEQFF
- TRBJ2-1 TRBV4-1 - TGCGCCAGCAGCCAAGGTACAACCTCCTACAATGAGCAGTTCTTC CASSQGTTSYNEQFF
TRBD1 TRBJ2-7 TRBV6-5 - TGTGCCAGCAGTTACGGGACAGGGGGCACCGAGCAGTACTTC CASSYGTGGTEQYF